Here is one TCR beta chain with its context. The data stem from a study of CD8+CD57+ T cells in acquired aplastic anemia. Those patients picked for sequencing had displayed CD8+CD57+ cell expansion on flow cytometry. Genomic DNA constituted the template upon which TCR beta VDJ and CDR3 profiling was performed. TCRdb analysed the reads with MiXCR anew, one entry per CDR3 protein. The data show about 160,000 distinct CDR3 sequences, 71% seen once. Sequencing was performed on sorted CD4+, CD8+, or CD8+CD57+ T cells (not recorded which) from PBMCs. The receptor's source is a human donor with aplastic anemia.

The CDR3 DNA reads TGTGCCAGCAGCTCGGGACCGGTTGGGGGCTATGGCTACACCTTC. Translating gives CASSSGPVGGYGYTF. The genes are TRBV7-9 and TRBJ1-2; a weak D match, TRBD1 (5 bases). Germline values: CDR1 SEHNR, CDR2 FQNEAQ (reference sequence). CDR3 length equals 15 residues. Trimming pared 4 bases from V and 4 bases from J, leaving 16 bases between.